The 28 T cell receptor beta chains below all came from one sample that was sequenced in a study of blood T cell repertoires in COVID-19. The data were produced by immunoSEQ multiplex PCR, yet TCRdb's version contains in-frame clones alone and is incomplete. The sample consists of under 200,000 clones, 84% of them appearing once. The sample taken for sequencing was PBMCs or T cells enriched from blood (not recorded which). These receptor sequences come from a woman younger than 45 who had been exposed to COVID-19.

This clone was picked up a small number of times. The chain employs TRBV5-4 and TRBJ1-2, with D perhaps matching TRBD1 (6 bases). V lost 4 bases and J 0 bases, leaving 19 bases between the germline ends. CDR1 and CDR2 (germline): SGHNT, YYREEE (reference sequence). The CDR3 consists of 17 residues. CDR3: CASSADPGVKTNYGYTF. CDR3 bases: TGTGCCAGCAGCGCGGATCCAGGGGTCAAAACTAACTATGGCTACACCTTC. The full variable domain, rest sourced from reference TRBV5-4 and TRBJ1-2, is ETGVTQSPTHLIKTRGQQVTLRCSSQSGHNTVSWYQQALGQGPQFIFQYYREEENGRGNFPPRFSGLQFPNYSSELNVNALELDDSALYLCASSADPGVKTNYGYTFGSGTRLTVV.

The rearrangement links TRBV11-3 to TRBJ1-2; the D is unclear. The CDR3 totals 12 residues. V dropped 5 bases and J dropped 9 bases, with 13 bases sitting between them. Germline V lookup: CDR1 SGHNT, CDR2 YENEEA. The CDR3 loop is CASSPCESRYTF. DNA of the CDR3: TGTGCCAGCAGCCCCTGTGAGTCCCGCTACACCTTC.

The V call is TRBV12-3 or TRBV12-4, the J call TRBJ1-1, with D possibly matching TRBD1 (5 bases). V lost 3 bases and J lost 2, with 7 bases in between. The CDR3 consists of 13 residues. This CDR3 reads CASSFRDNTEAFF. CDR3 DNA sequence: TGTGCCAGCAGTTTCAGGGATAACACTGAAGCTTTCTTT.

J is TRBJ2-5 and V is TRBV15, with 15 nucleotides matching TRBD2. J lost 0 bases, V lost 4 bases, and 6 bases had no gene match. The CDR3 has 18 residues. Germline V gene lookup returns CDR1 LNHNV and CDR2 YYDKDF (reference sequence). For the CDR3, the DNA is TGTGCCACCAGCAAAGGACTAGCGGGGGGGTTCCACCAAGAGACCCAGTACTTC. Translating it yields CATSKGLAGGFHQETQYF.

The chain combines TRBV3-1 (or the pseudogene TRBV3-2) with TRBJ1-2, with D uncertain. This CDR3 region has 15 residues. Trimming cost V 3 bases and J 4 bases, with 15 bases left between them. Germline lookup yields CDR1 LGHDT and CDR2 YNNKEL (reference sequence). CDR3 DNA: TGTGCCAGCAGCCAGGAGGCAGGACCTCTCTATGGCTACACCTTC. Its translation is CASSQEAGPLYGYTF.

The chain combines TRBV2 with TRBJ1-5; a weak D match, TRBD1 (6 bases). CDR1 is SNHLY, CDR2 FYNNEI, per germline. V lost 4 bases to trimming and J lost 5 bases, with 15 bases between them. CDR3 size: 15 residues. CDR3 coding DNA: TGTGCCAGCAGTGCCGAGACAGGCCGTTATCAGCCCCAGCATTTT. This gives the protein CASSAETGRYQPQHF.

The chain couples TRBV19 to TRBJ1-1, with 7 bases that match TRBD1. Germline values: CDR1 LNHDA, CDR2 SQIVND (reference sequence). The CDR3 is 13 amino acids. After removal of 6 bases from V and 3 bases from J, the junction contained 4 bases not matched to a gene. DNA of the CDR3: TGTGCCAGTAGGAGGGACAGAGACACTGAAGCTTTCTTT. Its translation is CASRRDRDTEAFF.

The rearrangement uses TRBV3-1 (or the pseudogene TRBV3-2) and TRBJ1-1; TRBD1 agrees at 10 bases. Germline CDR1 reads LGHDT; CDR2 reads YNNKEL (reference sequence). V was clipped by 1 base and J by 6 bases; unmatched bases: 2. The CDR3 is 14 residues long. As DNA, the CDR3 is TGTGCCAGCAGCCAAGGGGACAGGGGTTCTGAAGCTTTCTTT. Translated: CASSQGDRGSEAFF.

In regard to this clone: Other nucleotide sequences in the sample specify the same CDR3. CDR3 in amino acids: CASSQDRGLNSPLHF. Written as DNA, the CDR3 is TGTGCCAGCAGCCAAGATAGGGGGCTCAATTCACCCCTCCACTTT. The chain joins TRBV14 to TRBJ1-6, with TRBD1 matching over 7 bases. With 0 bases clipped from V and 7 bases from J, the junction kept 3 bases outside the gene matches. The CDR3 consists of 15 residues. From germline, CDR1 is SGHDN and CDR2 FVKESK. Filled out from reference TRBV14 and TRBJ1-6, the complete variable domain reads EAGVTQFPSHSVIEKGQTVTLRCDPISGHDNLYWYRRVMGKEIKFLLHFVKESKQDESGMPNNRFLAERTGGTYSTLKVQPAELEDSGVYFCASSQDRGLNSPLHFGNGTRLTVT.

This chain links TRBV2 with TRBJ1-4; D unresolved. The V end was cut by 8 bases, the J end by 7 bases, with 5 bases between. Germline CDR1 reads SNHLY; CDR2 reads FYNNEI. The CDR3 sequence is 10 residues long. The CDR3 region is CASLGEKLFF. In DNA, the CDR3 is TGTGCCAGCCTAGGTGAAAAACTGTTTTTT. The variable domain in full, with the rest retrieved from reference TRBV2 and TRBJ1-4, is EPEVTQTPSHQVTQMGQEVILRCVPISNHLYFYWYRQILGQKVEFLVSFYNNEISEKSEIFDDQFSVERPDGSNFTLKIRSTKLEDSAMYFCASLGEKLFFGSGTQLSVL.

The chain has TRBV18 and TRBJ1-5; 10 nucleotides match TRBD1. In germline, CDR1 is KGHSH, CDR2 LQKENI. This CDR3 region has 15 residues. The V and J ends lost 3 bases and 3 bases, in that order; junction bases with no gene match: 2. CDR3 sequence: CASSPGQGLNQPQHF. The CDR3, as DNA: TGTGCCAGCTCACCGGGACAGGGGCTCAATCAGCCCCAGCATTTT.

The chain combines TRBV12-5 with TRBJ2-3; 9 bases agree with TRBD2. Germline CDR1 LGHNT, CDR2 FRNRAP. Trimming cost V 0 bases and J 1 base; bases outside gene matches: 11. This CDR3 contains 19 residues. The CDR3 sequence is CASGLVPLLAGRRTDTQYF. CDR3 in DNA: TGTGCTAGTGGTTTGGTCCCACTGCTAGCGGGGAGGCGCACAGATACGCAGTATTTT.

The chain recombines TRBV27 with TRBJ2-7; the match to TRBD1 covers 7 bases. Losses at the gene ends were 5 bases for V and 3 bases for J; bases not matched to a gene: 10. The CDR3 runs 15 residues. Germline V gives CDR1 MNHEY, CDR2 SMNVEV (reference sequence). DNA for the CDR3: TGTGCCAGCAGTCTCGGGACAGCCGGTTACTACGAGCAGTACTTC. This gives the protein CASSLGTAGYYEQYF.

Here the CDR3 reads CASSELGTGNTIYF. In DNA form, the CDR3 reads TGTGCCAGCAGTGAACTTGGGACAGGAAACACCATATATTTT. The V gene is TRBV25-1, the J gene TRBJ1-3; tentatively, D is TRBD1 (6 bases). Looked up from germline, CDR1 is MGHDK and CDR2 is SYGVNS. The CDR3 consists of 14 residues. Between the trimmed V and J ends, which lost 2 bases and 4 bases, there was a span of 9 bases.

The chain combines TRBV19 with TRBJ2-7; D is ambiguous. CDR3 length: 14 amino acids. In germline, CDR1 is LNHDA, CDR2 SQIVND (reference sequence). Trimming took 3 bases from V and 6 from J, leaving 15 bases between them. In DNA, the CDR3 is TGTGCCAGTAGTATGTGGCAGATACCGCCCGAGCAGTACTTC. Translating gives CASSMWQIPPEQYF.

V and J are TRBV5-1 and TRBJ1-1; no definite D call. The CDR3 runs 19 residues. V lost 0 bases and J 1 base, leaving 22 bases between the germline ends. Germline lookup yields CDR1 SGHRS and CDR2 YFSETQ. CDR3: CASSLAIPRTLKANTEAFF. DNA for the CDR3: TGCGCCAGCAGCTTGGCCATTCCACGGACTCTTAAAGCGAACACTGAAGCTTTCTTT.

The V and J genes are TRBV14 and TRBJ1-6; TRBD1 is a possible D gene (5 bases). The CDR3 runs 16 residues. Germline V gene sequence: CDR1 SGHDN, CDR2 FVKESK. V lost 1 base and J 10 bases, leaving 17 bases between the germline ends. The CDR3 nucleotides read TGTGCCAGCAGCCAAGTCCCCCCAGGGCCCTCATCACCCCTCCACTTT. Its protein product is CASSQVPPGPSSPLHF.

This chain connects TRBV19 to TRBJ1-3; D possibly corresponds to TRBD1 (5 bases). Trimming took 3 bases from V and 4 from J, leaving 10 bases between them. Germline V gene sequence: CDR1 LNHDA, CDR2 SQIVND (reference sequence). The CDR3 runs 14 residues. For the CDR3, the DNA is TGTGCCAGTAGTATTAGGACAACCGGAAACACCATATATTTT. This encodes CASSIRTTGNTIYF.

The genes are TRBV19 and TRBJ2-7; 8 nucleotides match TRBD1. V lost 10 bases, J lost 3 bases, and 5 bases stayed unmatched. CDR1 and CDR2 from the germline V gene are LNHDA and SQIVND (reference sequence). This CDR3 region has 12 residues. The CDR3 region has the DNA TGTGCCACCCGACAGGGGAGCTACGAGCAGTACTTC. Protein sequence: CATRQGSYEQYF.

This chain connects TRBV7-2 to TRBJ1-5; a weak D match, TRBD1 (6 bases). The V gene's germline CDR1 is SGHTA and CDR2 FQGNSA. The CDR3 runs 14 residues. V lost 3 bases to trimming and J lost 7 bases, with 13 bases between them. The chain's CDR3 is CASSLWGLGQPQHF. CDR3 sequence (DNA): TGTGCCAGCAGCTTGTGGGGGCTCGGGCAGCCCCAGCATTTT. The variable domain in full, completed from reference TRBV7-2 and TRBJ1-5, reads GAGVSQSPSNKVTEKGKDVELRCDPISGHTALYWYRQSLGQGLEFLIYFQGNSAPDKSGLPSDRFSAERTGGSVSTLTIQRTQQEDSAVYLCASSLWGLGQPQHFGDGTRLSIL.

The chain uses TRBV30 and TRBJ1-1, with 9 bases fitting TRBD1. This CDR3 is 14 amino acids long. Trimming took 5 bases from V and 2 from J; bases not matched to a gene: 6. CDR1 is GTSNPN, CDR2 SVGIG, per germline (reference sequence). As DNA, the CDR3 is TGTGCCTGGGTGGACAGGGGTCATAACACTGAAGCTTTCTTT. It codes for CAWVDRGHNTEAFF.

The rearrangement uses TRBV5-1 and TRBJ1-1, with TRBD1 matching 7 bases. CDR3 length equals 15 residues. Germline loops: CDR1 SGHRS, CDR2 YFSETQ. V was pared by 1 base and J by 5 bases, with 8 bases of the junction left unmatched. CDR3 nucleotide sequence: TGCGCCAGCAGCTTGATATACAGGGGCCGGACTGAAGCTTTCTTT. Amino acids: CASSLIYRGRTEAFF.

The chain couples TRBV10-3 to TRBJ2-2, with 8 bases that match TRBD1. Germline CDR1 and CDR2: ENHRY and SYGVKD. Unmatched junction bases numbered 2, after V lost 3 bases and J lost 2 bases. The CDR3 has 15 amino acids. The CDR3 is CAISDGTGNTGELFF. In nucleotides, the CDR3 is TGTGCCATCAGTGATGGGACAGGTAACACCGGGGAGCTGTTTTTT.

V gene TRBV9 combines with J gene TRBJ2-3; D may be TRBD2 (6 bases). This CDR3 region has 15 residues. Germline CDR1 and CDR2: SGDLS and YYNGEE. The ends were cut back, 0 bases at V and 4 bases at J, with 12 bases in the middle. The CDR3 is CASSVVGGMADTQYF. The CDR3 coding sequence is TGTGCCAGCAGCGTAGTTGGGGGGATGGCAGATACGCAGTATTTT.

CDR3 nucleotide sequence: TGTGCCAGCAGTGAGGAGACCGCTTGGTATAATTCACCCCTCCACTTT. Translating gives CASSEETAWYNSPLHF. The rearrangement links TRBV6-1 to TRBJ1-6; no definite D call. Germline V lookup: CDR1 MNHNS, CDR2 SASEGT. Trimming took 3 bases from V and 4 from J, leaving 13 bases between them. The CDR3 is 16 residues long.

Comment on this clone: A junction end diverges from the germline sequence, so it may reflect a read error. CDR3 protein: CTSSQDVTAERPQHF. The CDR3 nucleotides read TGTACCAGCAGCCAAGATGTTACAGCCGAGAGGCCCCAGCATTTT. The rearrangement links TRBV3-1 (or the pseudogene TRBV3-2) to TRBJ1-5; D is uncertain. Germline-derived CDR1 and CDR2 are LGHDT and YNNKEL (reference sequence). The CDR3 length is 15 residues.

CDR3: CASSLDGSGLGELFF. CDR3 bases: TGCGCCAGCAGCTTGGATGGGTCAGGGCTCGGGGAGCTGTTTTTT. The V and J genes are TRBV5-1 and TRBJ2-2; D might be TRBD1 (5 bases). Trimming removed 0 bases from V and 7 bases from J, with 13 bases in between. From germline, CDR1 is SGHRS and CDR2 YFSETQ. The CDR3 length is 15 residues.

Here the CDR3 DNA reads TGTGCCAGCAGCTTGGTAGGGCAGGGCTTACGGTACGAGCAGTACTTC. Its protein product is CASSLVGQGLRYEQYF. The rearrangement uses TRBV5-4 and TRBJ2-7; D might be TRBD1 (5 bases). The V gene's germline CDR1 is SGHNT and CDR2 YYREEE (reference sequence). The V end lost 0 bases, the J end lost 4 bases, and 17 bases lay between the germline ends. The CDR3 sequence is 16 residues long.